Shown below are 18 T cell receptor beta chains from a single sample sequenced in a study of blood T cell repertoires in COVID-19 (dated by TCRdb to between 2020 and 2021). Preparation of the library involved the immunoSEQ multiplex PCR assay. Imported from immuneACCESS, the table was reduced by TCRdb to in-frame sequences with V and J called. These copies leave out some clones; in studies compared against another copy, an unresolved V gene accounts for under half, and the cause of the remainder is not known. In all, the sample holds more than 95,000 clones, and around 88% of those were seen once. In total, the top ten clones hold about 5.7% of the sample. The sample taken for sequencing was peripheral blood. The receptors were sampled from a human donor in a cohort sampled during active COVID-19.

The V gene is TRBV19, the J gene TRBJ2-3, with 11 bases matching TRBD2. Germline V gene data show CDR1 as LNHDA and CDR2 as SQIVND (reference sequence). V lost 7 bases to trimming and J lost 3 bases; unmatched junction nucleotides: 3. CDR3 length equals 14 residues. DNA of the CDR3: TGTGCCAGTATTAGCGGGAGGGTTACAGATACGCAGTATTTT. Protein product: CASISGRVTDTQYF.

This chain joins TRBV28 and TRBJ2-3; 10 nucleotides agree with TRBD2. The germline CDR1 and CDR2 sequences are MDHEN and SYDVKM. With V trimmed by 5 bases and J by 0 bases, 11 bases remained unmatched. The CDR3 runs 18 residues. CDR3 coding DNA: TGTGCCAGCAGTGGCGGAACTAGCGGGGCTCCTAGCACAGATACGCAGTATTTT. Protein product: CASSGGTSGAPSTDTQYF.

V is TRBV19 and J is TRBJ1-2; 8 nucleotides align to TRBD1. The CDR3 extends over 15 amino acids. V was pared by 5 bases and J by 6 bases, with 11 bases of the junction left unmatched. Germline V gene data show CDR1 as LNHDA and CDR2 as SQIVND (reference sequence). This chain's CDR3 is CASSARQGPINGYTF. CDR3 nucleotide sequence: TGTGCCAGTAGTGCCAGACAGGGGCCCATCAATGGCTACACCTTC.

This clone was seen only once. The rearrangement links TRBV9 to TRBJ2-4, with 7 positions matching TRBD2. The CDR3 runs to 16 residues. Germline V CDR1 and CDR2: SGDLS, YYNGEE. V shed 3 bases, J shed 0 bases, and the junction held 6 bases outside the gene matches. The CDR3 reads CASSAPREGAKNIQYF. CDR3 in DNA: TGTGCCAGCAGCGCCCCCAGGGAGGGAGCCAAAAACATTCAGTACTTC.

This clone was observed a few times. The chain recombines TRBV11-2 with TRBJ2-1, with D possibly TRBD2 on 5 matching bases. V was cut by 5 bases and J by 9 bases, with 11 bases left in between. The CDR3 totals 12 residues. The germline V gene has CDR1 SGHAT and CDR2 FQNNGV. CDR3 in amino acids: CASSITSREQFF. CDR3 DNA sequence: TGTGCCAGCAGCATCACTAGTCGTGAGCAGTTCTTC.

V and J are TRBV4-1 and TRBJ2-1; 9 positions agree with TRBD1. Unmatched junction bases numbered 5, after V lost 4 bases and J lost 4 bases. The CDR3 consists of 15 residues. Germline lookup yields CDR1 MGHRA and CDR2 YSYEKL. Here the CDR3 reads CASSLQGATYNEQFF. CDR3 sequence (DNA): TGCGCCAGCAGCCTACAGGGGGCGACGTACAATGAGCAGTTCTTC.

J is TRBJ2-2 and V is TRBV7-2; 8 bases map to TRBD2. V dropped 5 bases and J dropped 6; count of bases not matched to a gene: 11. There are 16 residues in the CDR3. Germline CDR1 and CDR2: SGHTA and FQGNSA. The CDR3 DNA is TGTGCCAGCAGCGGAACCGGGGGGGCGGGATCCGGGGAGCTGTTTTTT. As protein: CASSGTGGAGSGELFF.

CDR3 bases: TGTGCCAGCAGGGCCCCGGGGTATTACGAGCAGTACTTC. Its protein is CASRAPGYYEQYF. The rearrangement uses TRBV12-3 or TRBV12-4 and TRBJ2-7, with D perhaps TRBD2 (5 bases). This CDR3 has 13 amino acids. With 6 bases removed from V and 4 bases from J, the gap between germline ends came to 13 bases.

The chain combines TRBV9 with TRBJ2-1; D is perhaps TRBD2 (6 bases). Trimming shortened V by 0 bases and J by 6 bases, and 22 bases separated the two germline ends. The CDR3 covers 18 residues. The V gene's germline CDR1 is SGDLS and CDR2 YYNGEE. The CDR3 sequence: CASSVVFGGGNAPNEQFF. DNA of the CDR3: TGTGCCAGCAGCGTAGTTTTTGGAGGCGGGAACGCACCCAATGAGCAGTTCTTC. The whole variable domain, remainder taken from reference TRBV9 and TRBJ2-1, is DSGVTQTPKHLITATGQRVTLRCSPRSGDLSVYWYQQSLDQGLQFLIQYYNGEERAKGNILERFSAQQFPDLHSELNLSSLELGDSALYFCASSVVFGGGNAPNEQFFGPGTRLTVL.

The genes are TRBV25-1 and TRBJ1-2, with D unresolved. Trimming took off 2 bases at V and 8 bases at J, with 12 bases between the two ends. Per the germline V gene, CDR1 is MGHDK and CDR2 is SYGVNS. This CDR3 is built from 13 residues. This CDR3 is CASSEHPGRGYTF. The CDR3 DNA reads TGTGCCAGCAGTGAACACCCGGGTCGGGGCTACACCTTC.

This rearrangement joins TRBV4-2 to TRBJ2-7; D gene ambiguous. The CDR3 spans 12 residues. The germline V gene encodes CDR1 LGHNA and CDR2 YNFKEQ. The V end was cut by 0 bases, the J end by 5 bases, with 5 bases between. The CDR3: CASSQDPNEQYF. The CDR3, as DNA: TGTGCCAGCAGCCAAGACCCAAACGAGCAGTACTTC.

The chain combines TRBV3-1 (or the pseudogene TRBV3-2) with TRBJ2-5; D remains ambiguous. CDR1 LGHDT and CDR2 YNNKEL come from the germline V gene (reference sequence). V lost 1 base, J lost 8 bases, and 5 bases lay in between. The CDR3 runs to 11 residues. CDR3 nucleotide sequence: TGTGCCAGCAGCCAAGGGCCCACCCAGTACTTC. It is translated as CASSQGPTQYF.

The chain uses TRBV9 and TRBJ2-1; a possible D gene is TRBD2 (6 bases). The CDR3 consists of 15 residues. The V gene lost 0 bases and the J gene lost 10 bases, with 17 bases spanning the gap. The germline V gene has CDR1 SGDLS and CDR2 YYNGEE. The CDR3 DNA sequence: TGTGCCAGCAGCGTAGCCCTAGCGTCCCAGGCGGAGCAGTTCTTC. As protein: CASSVALASQAEQFF.

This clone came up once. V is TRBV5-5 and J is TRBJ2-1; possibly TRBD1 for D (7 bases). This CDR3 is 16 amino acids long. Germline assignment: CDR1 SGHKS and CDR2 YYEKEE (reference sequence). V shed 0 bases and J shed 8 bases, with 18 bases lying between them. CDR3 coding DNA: TGTGCCAGCAGCTTGGCAACAGGGGCTTCGGGAGATGAGCAGTTCTTC. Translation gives CASSLATGASGDEQFF.

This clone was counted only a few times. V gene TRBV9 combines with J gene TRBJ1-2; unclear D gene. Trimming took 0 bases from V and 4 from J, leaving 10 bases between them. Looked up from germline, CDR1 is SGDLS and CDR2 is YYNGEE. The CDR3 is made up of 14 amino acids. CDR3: CASSVAGVGYGYTF. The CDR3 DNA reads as TGTGCCAGCAGCGTAGCCGGGGTCGGCTATGGCTACACCTTC. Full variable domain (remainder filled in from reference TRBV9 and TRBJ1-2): DSGVTQTPKHLITATGQRVTLRCSPRSGDLSVYWYQQSLDQGLQFLIQYYNGEERAKGNILERFSAQQFPDLHSELNLSSLELGDSALYFCASSVAGVGYGYTFGSGTRLTVV.

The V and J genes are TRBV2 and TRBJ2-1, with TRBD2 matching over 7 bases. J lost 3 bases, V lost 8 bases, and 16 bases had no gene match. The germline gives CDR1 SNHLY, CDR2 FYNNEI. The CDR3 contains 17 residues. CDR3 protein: CASRELASSGIYNEQFF. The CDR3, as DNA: TGTGCCAGCCGAGAACTAGCCTCTAGCGGAATCTACAATGAGCAGTTCTTC.

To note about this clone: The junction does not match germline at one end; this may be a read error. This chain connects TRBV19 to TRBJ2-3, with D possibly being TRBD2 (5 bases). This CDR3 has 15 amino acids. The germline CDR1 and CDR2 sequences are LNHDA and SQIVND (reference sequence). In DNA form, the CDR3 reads TGTGCCAGTAGTGTAGATGGGCGGGCTGCAGATACGCAGTATTTT. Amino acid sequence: CASSVDGRAADTQYF.

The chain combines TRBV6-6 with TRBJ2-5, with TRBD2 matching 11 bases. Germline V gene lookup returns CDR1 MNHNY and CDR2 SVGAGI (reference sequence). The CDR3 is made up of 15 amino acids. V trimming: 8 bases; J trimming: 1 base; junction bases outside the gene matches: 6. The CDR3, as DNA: TGTGCCAGCGGAGGGACTAGCGGCCCCCAAGAGACCCAGTACTTC. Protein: CASGGTSGPQETQYF.